This T cell receptor (beta chain) comes out of a study of neurological immune-mediated disorders. The CDR3 contains 13 residues. Trimming pared 3 bases from V and 5 bases from J, leaving 11 bases between. Germline V gene sequence: CDR1 DFQATT, CDR2 SNEGSKA (reference sequence). Each CDR3 protein is one row after TCRdb ran MiXCR on the 5' RACE reads. The sample carries under 70,000 distinct CDR3 sequences, around 3% recorded once. This clonotype was picked up many times. The origin of this receptor is a woman in her fifties or sixties with multiple sclerosis. The chain couples TRBV20-1 to TRBJ2-1; a possible D gene is TRBD1 (6 bases). Sample: PBMCs. The CDR3 DNA reads as TGCAGTGCTAGTCAGGGGTTCGACAATGAGCAGTTCTTC. This encodes CSASQGFDNEQFF.